The clone carrying this TCR beta chain was observed a handful of times. Researchers took RNA transcripts and amplified the TCR beta CDR3 regions from them. Researchers ran a first-round RT-PCR on the TCR CDR3 using the HTBI primer set. One entry per CDR3 protein, called by TCRdb with MiXCR from the multiplex PCR reads. This sample has 200,000 to 250,000 distinct CDR3 sequences; approximately 20% occur once, and the top ten carry roughly 44%. This specimen belongs to a study of T cells in Graves' hyperthyroidism and ophthalmopathy. This CDR3 contains 15 residues. The ends lost 5 bases at V and 6 bases at J; junction bases unmatched: 6. Germline CDR1 is SGHTA and CDR2 is FQGNSA.

The rearrangement links TRBV7-2 to TRBJ1-5, with 11 bases matching TRBD1. The sequence came from a man in his forties with Graves' hyperthyroidism. The sample taken for sequencing was blood. The CDR3 DNA is TGTGCCAGCAGCCGGGACAGGGGGAAGGGTCAGCCCCAGCATTTT. It yields the protein CASSRDRGKGQPQHF.